The 16 T cell receptor beta chains given below trace back to one sample, sequenced in a study of molecular identifiers for immune sequencing clone quantification. In TCRdb, the PCR reads were re-called with MiXCR into one record per CDR3 protein. This sample carries around 470,000 distinct CDR3 sequences, around a fifth of them seen once, and the ten largest clones take 0.7% to 1%. Source material: naive CD8+ T cells from blood, with Jurkat cell RNA spiked in. Subset defined: FACS-sorted CD8+CD4-CCR7+CD45RA+ naive T cells. The receptors here all came from a human donor in good health. Some libraries in this study had Jurkat cell RNA spiked in.

This clonotype was detected once. The CDR3 bases are TGTGCCAGCAGCGTAGACGACAAGGGAGGGGACGAGCAGTACTTC. Translated: CASSVDDKGGDEQYF. This chain connects TRBV9 to TRBJ2-7, with 7 bases matching TRBD2. The V gene end was trimmed by 0 bases and the J gene end by 5 bases; junction bases not matched to a gene: 8. The germline V gene encodes CDR1 SGDLS and CDR2 YYNGEE. The CDR3 has 15 residues. The complete variable domain, with remaining parts taken from reference TRBV9 and TRBJ2-7, reads DSGVTQTPKHLITATGQRVTLRCSPRSGDLSVYWYQQSLDQGLQFLIQYYNGEERAKGNILERFSAQQFPDLHSELNLSSLELGDSALYFCASSVDDKGGDEQYFGPGTRLTVT.

Many counts were recorded for this clonotype. CDR3 loop: CASSGAENTEAFF. In nucleotides, the CDR3 is TGTGCCAGCAGCGGGGCAGAGAACACTGAAGCTTTCTTT. V gene TRBV13 combines with J gene TRBJ1-1; tentatively, D is TRBD1 (5 bases). The CDR3 totals 13 residues. CDR1 and CDR2 from the germline V gene are PRHDT and FYEKMQ (reference sequence). The V end lost 5 bases, the J end lost 1 base, and 8 bases lay between the germline ends.

This clonotype occurred a few times. The V call is TRBV11-2, the J call TRBJ2-1; TRBD2 aligns across 7 bases. Germline V gene sequence: CDR1 SGHAT, CDR2 FQNNGV. CDR3 length: 21 residues. V trimming: 2 bases; J trimming: 6 bases; junction bases outside the gene matches: 25. The CDR3 DNA is TGTGCCAGCAGCTTACGATTCCGGGACTATAAAGACTTAGCTCGGGGCAATGAGCAGTTCTTC. As protein: CASSLRFRDYKDLARGNEQFF.

About this clonotype: One base away lies a much larger clone, so this may be a sequencing read error. In DNA, the CDR3 is TGTGCCAGCAGTAAATCAGTGGGCTTAGGGTCGGGTCAGCCCCAGCATTTT. Its protein product is CASSKSVGLGSGQPQHF. This chain joins TRBV6-1 and TRBJ1-5; D is undetermined. CDR3 length equals 17 residues. V lost 5 bases, J lost 6 bases, and 23 bases lay in between. The germline CDR1 and CDR2 sequences are MNHNS and SASEGT.

The chain recombines TRBV3-1 with TRBJ1-1; D is ambiguous. This CDR3 comprises 15 residues. The germline V gene has CDR1 LGHDT and CDR2 YNNKEL (reference sequence). The ends were cut back, 0 bases at V and 3 bases at J, with 11 bases in the middle. In DNA, the CDR3 is TGTGCCAGCAGCCAAGATTCACTCGAAGACACTGAAGCTTTCTTT. Translated, it gives CASSQDSLEDTEAFF.

V usage is TRBV7-3 and J usage is TRBJ2-3; a possible D gene is TRBD2 (6 bases). Germline V gene data show CDR1 as SGHTA and CDR2 as FQGTGA. This CDR3 spans 15 amino acids. V lost 4 bases and J lost 0, with 11 bases in between. The CDR3 sequence is CASSSGLLSTDTQYF. As DNA, the CDR3 is TGTGCCAGCAGCTCAGGACTACTTAGCACAGATACGCAGTATTTT.

This clonotype occurred a few times. The chain recombines TRBV4-1 with TRBJ2-7; unclear D gene. The V gene's germline CDR1 is MGHRA and CDR2 YSYEKL. The V end was cut by 0 bases, the J end by 6 bases, with 15 bases between. This CDR3 is built from 15 residues. The chain's CDR3 is CASSQDGGSLAEQYF. CDR3 bases: TGCGCCAGCAGCCAAGATGGCGGCAGTCTGGCCGAGCAGTACTTC.

The chain has TRBV6-1 and TRBJ1-1, with a possible D match to TRBD1 (5 bases). The V end lost 6 bases, the J end lost 10 bases, and 21 bases lay between the germline ends. From germline, CDR1 is MNHNS and CDR2 SASEGT. The CDR3 runs 14 residues. The CDR3 sequence: CASRPSLGTLGAFF. CDR3 sequence (DNA): TGTGCCAGCAGACCCTCACTTGGGACTCTTGGAGCTTTCTTT.

Written as DNA, the CDR3 is TGTGCCAGCAGCCAGATCCCTAACAGGGGTTGGAACTATGGCTACACCTTC. This encodes CASSQIPNRGWNYGYTF. V and J are TRBV27 and TRBJ1-2; 7 nucleotides match TRBD1. V lost 6 bases, J lost 2 bases, and 15 bases stayed unmatched. CDR1 is MNHEY and CDR2 is SMNVEV in the germline V gene (reference sequence). The CDR3 extends over 17 amino acids.

Of note for this clonotype: This may come from a read error, since a much larger clone is one base off. V and J are TRBV19 and TRBJ1-1, with a weak D call TRBD1 (6 bases). The CDR3 sequence is 16 residues long. The germline V gene encodes CDR1 LNHDA and CDR2 SQIVND (reference sequence). V was trimmed by 3 bases and J by 3 bases, leaving 17 bases between them. The CDR3 spells CASSILSGTLDTEAFF. The CDR3 DNA is TGTGCCAGTAGTATTCTTTCCGGGACACTAGACACTGAAGCTTTCTTT.

This clonotype was seen at least ten times. The gene calls are TRBV6-2 or TRBV6-3 and TRBJ2-3, with 9 nucleotides matching TRBD2. From germline, CDR1 is MNHEY and CDR2 SVGEGT. The CDR3 sequence is 18 residues long. Trimming cost V 3 bases and J 0 bases; bases outside gene matches: 10. CDR3 sequence reads: CASSYDSREGPSTDTQYF. In DNA, the CDR3 is TGTGCCAGCAGTTATGATTCGCGGGAGGGCCCGAGCACAGATACGCAGTATTTT.

This rearrangement joins TRBV30 to TRBJ1-2; TRBD1 aligns across 9 bases. The CDR3 extends over 14 amino acids. The germline V gene encodes CDR1 GTSNPN and CDR2 SVGIG (reference sequence). Trimming took 0 bases from V and 4 from J; bases not matched to a gene: 3. The CDR3 coding sequence is TGTGCCTGGAGTGTTACAGGGGGCGTCTATGGCTACACCTTC. Translated: CAWSVTGGVYGYTF.

The chain is built from TRBV24-1 and TRBJ2-5; D unresolved. CDR3 length equals 13 residues. From germline, CDR1 is KGHDR and CDR2 SFDVKD. Between the trimmed V and J ends, which lost 10 bases and 0 bases, there was a span of 11 bases. Here the CDR3 reads CATASRYQETQYF. The CDR3 bases are TGTGCCACAGCCTCCAGGTACCAAGAGACCCAGTACTTC.

This clonotype was counted ten times or more. This chain connects TRBV28 to TRBJ2-7; D gene unclear. V lost 5 bases and J 5 bases, leaving 16 bases between the germline ends. The CDR3 sequence is 14 residues long. The germline V gene encodes CDR1 MDHEN and CDR2 SYDVKM. The CDR3 spells CASSVQGVYDEQYF. CDR3 coding DNA: TGTGCCAGCAGTGTCCAAGGAGTATACGACGAGCAGTACTTC.

About this clonotype: One end of the junction does not line up with germline, which may come from a read error. CDR3 protein: CAGRGQGYTGELFF. The CDR3 bases are TGTGCCGGCAGAGGACAGGGGTACACCGGGGAGCTGTTTTTT. V usage is TRBV12-3 or TRBV12-4 and J usage is TRBJ2-2; the match to TRBD1 covers 9 bases. CDR3 length equals 14 residues.

This clonotype was seen many times. V is TRBV19 and J is TRBJ2-4; TRBD1 agrees at 7 bases. The CDR3 spans 16 residues. V lost 4 bases to trimming and J lost 10 bases; unmatched junction nucleotides: 16. Germline CDR1 reads LNHDA; CDR2 reads SQIVND (reference sequence). In DNA form, the CDR3 reads TGTGCCAGTAGTAACCGGGACAGAGGGATAATTTCAATTCAGTACTTC. It codes for CASSNRDRGIISIQYF.